One and the same sample provided the 3 T cell receptor beta chains below, sequenced in a study of blood T cells in healthy people across ages (dated by TCRdb to 2013 to 2016). Libraries were made using 5' RACE. Sequencing was performed on an Illumina HiSeq 2500. A second PCR of roughly 7 to 11 cycles was performed with a sample-barcoded 5' primer and a J-beta primer mix. The public sequencing data were trimmed at Q25 with fastp and processed into clonotypes with MiXCR by TCRdb, which kept only in-frame beta chains. Every CDR3 protein is listed once, alongside the most common genes and DNA of its rows. The sample table contains 710,000 or so distinct CDR3 sequences; only one count was recorded for 22% of them. About 22% of the sample lies in the top ten. Sequenced: blood. These receptors were collected from a man between 65 and 80 years old in good health.

This clonotype was found a few times. V gene TRBV12-3 or TRBV12-4 combines with J gene TRBJ2-5, with a tentative D call TRBD1 (6 bases). The V end lost 7 bases, the J end lost 5 bases, and 20 bases lay between the germline ends. This CDR3 contains 15 residues. The CDR3 DNA sequence: TGTGCCAGCACCCTACCGGGACACGTCGTTGAGACCCAGTACTTC. This encodes CASTLPGHVVETQYF.

A single count supports this clonotype. This chain joins TRBV19 and TRBJ1-4, with a tentative D call TRBD1 (6 bases). The CDR3 totals 14 residues. Trimming pared 10 bases from V and 6 bases from J, leaving 18 bases between. The germline V gene has CDR1 LNHDA and CDR2 SQIVND (reference sequence). The CDR3 DNA reads as TGTGCCACCGGAACAGGGACAAGGGATGAAAAACTGTTTTTT. Translating it yields CATGTGTRDEKLFF.

As concerns this clonotype: Mismatch with germline at one junction end may stem from a read error. The V call is TRBV9, the J call TRBJ2-3; D unresolved. The CDR3 spans 14 residues. Germline loops: CDR1 SGDLS, CDR2 YYNGEE. The CDR3 region has the DNA TGTGCCAGCAGCGTAGGGGTTAGCAGAGATACGCAGTATTTT. Its translation: CASSVGVSRDTQYF. Using reference TRBV9 and TRBJ2-3 for the parts outside the CDR3, the full variable domain is DSGVTQTPKHLITATGQRVTLRCSPRSGDLSVYWYQQSLDQGLQFLIQYYNGEERAKGNILERFSAQQFPDLHSELNLSSLELGDSALYFCASSVGVSRDTQYFGPGTRLTVL.